Described below is a single T cell receptor beta chain sequence and its context. This record belongs to a study of blood T cell repertoires in COVID-19. At the level of the study: There were acute and convalescent COVID-19 samples, and they came from the United States, Italy and Spain.

The germline CDR1 and CDR2 sequences are LNHDA and SQIVND (reference sequence). The V and J ends lost 5 bases and 4 bases, in that order; junction bases with no gene match: 10. CDR3 length: 16 residues. Per the study methods: How many nucleated cells were present was estimated from reference gene primer amplification. The repertoire was sequenced with immunoSEQ multiplex PCR; TCRdb's copy has only in-frame clones and lacks some. For V, J and clone size, that table is used; D and trimming come from the DNA. The sample holds tens of thousands of clones; around 80% are singletons and the top ten take under 20%.

This rearrangement joins TRBV19 to TRBJ2-3; 9 bases are a match to TRBD2. The sequenced sample was peripheral blood. The clonotype originates from an older woman with acute or convalescent COVID-19. The CDR3 protein is CASSHSRGGAPDTQYF. DNA of the CDR3: TGTGCCAGTAGTCACTCACGCGGGGGGGCCCCAGATACGCAGTATTTT.